This T cell receptor beta chain was sequenced during a study of blood T cell repertoires in COVID-19. About the study: Donors in the United States, Italy and Spain gave samples during acute or convalescent COVID-19. Nucleic acid was either cDNA or gDNA, and it came from T cells, B-cell-depleted T cells, or PBMCs.

CDR3 length: 18 amino acids. CDR1 is SGHNT and CDR2 is YYREEE in the germline V gene (reference sequence). V trimming: 4 bases; J trimming: 9 bases; junction bases outside the gene matches: 16. Per the original methods: Counts of nucleated cells, estimated from reference gene primer amplification, were obtained. Assay used: immunoSEQ multiplex PCR; TCRdb lists only in-frame clones, some missing. Clone size and V and J calls were adopted from that table, with D and trimming inferred from the DNA. Among 200,000 to 300,000 clones listed, roughly 87% were seen once. V gene TRBV5-4 combines with J gene TRBJ2-1; 13 bases map to TRBD2. This clonotype was obtained from a man between 60 and 75 years old who had recovered from COVID-19. The sequencing sample was made of peripheral blood. CDR3 amino acids: CASSVRLAGGVPEGEQFF. The CDR3 DNA sequence: TGTGCCAGCAGCGTGAGACTAGCGGGGGGCGTTCCTGAAGGTGAGCAGTTCTTC.